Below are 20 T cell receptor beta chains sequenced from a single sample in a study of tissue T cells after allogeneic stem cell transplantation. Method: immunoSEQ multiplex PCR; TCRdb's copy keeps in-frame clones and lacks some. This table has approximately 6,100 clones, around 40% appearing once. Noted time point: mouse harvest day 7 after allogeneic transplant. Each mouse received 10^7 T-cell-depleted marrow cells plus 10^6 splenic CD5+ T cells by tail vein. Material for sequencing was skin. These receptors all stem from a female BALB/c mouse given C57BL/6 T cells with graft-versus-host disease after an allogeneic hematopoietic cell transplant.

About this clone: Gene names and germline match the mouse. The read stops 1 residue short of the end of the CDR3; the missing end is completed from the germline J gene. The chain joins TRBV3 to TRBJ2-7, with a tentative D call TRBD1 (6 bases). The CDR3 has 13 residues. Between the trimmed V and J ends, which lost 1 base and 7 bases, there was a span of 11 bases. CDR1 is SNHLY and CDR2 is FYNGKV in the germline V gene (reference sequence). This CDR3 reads CASSLGQGREQYF. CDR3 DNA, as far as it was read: TGTGCCAGCAGCTTAGGCCAGGGGAGAGAACAGTAC.

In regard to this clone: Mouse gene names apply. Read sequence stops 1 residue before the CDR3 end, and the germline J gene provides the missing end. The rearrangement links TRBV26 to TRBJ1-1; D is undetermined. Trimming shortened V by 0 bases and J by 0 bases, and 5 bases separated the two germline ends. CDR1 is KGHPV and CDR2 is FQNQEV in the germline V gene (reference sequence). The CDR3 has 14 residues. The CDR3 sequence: CASSLSPTNTEVFF. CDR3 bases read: TGTGCCAGCAGTCTGTCTCCAACAAACACAGAAGTCTTC.

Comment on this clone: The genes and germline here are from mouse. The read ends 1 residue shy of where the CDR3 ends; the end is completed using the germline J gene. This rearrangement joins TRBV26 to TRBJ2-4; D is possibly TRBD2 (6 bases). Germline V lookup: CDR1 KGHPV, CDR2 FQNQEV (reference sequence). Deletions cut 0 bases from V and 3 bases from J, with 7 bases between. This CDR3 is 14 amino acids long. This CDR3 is CASSLSLGQNTLYF. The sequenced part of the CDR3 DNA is TGTGCCAGCAGTCTGTCCCTGGGGCAAAACACCTTGTAC.

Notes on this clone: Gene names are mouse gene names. The sequenced part of the CDR3 DNA is TGTGCCTGGAGTCTAAGGACATACACCGGGCAGCTCTAC. Translated, it gives CAWSLRTYTGQLY. In full, the CDR3 reads CAWSLRTYTGQLYF. The V call is TRBV31, the J call TRBJ2-2; possibly TRBD1 for D (5 bases). The missing CDR3 end, 1 residue past where the read stops, is filled in from the germline J gene. The CDR3 totals 14 residues. The V end was cut by 0 bases, the J end by 3 bases, with 8 bases between. The V gene's germline CDR1 is GKSSPN and CDR2 SITVG.

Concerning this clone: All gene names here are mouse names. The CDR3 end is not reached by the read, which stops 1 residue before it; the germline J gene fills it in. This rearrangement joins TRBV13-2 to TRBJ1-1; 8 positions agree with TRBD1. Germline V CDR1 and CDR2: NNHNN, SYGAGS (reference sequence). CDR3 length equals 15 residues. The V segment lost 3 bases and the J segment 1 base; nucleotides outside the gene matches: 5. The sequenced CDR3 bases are TGTGCCAGCGGTGTCGGGACAGGAGGGAACACAGAAGTCTTC. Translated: CASGVGTGGNTEVF. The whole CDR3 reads CASGVGTGGNTEVFF.

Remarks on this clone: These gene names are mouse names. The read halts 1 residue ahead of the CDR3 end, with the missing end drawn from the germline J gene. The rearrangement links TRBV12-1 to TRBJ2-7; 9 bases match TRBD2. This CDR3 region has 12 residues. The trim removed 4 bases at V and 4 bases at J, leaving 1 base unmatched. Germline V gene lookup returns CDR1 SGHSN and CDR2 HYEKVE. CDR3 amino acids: CASSWGGYEQYF. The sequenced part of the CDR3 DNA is TGTGCCAGCTCCTGGGGGGGTTATGAACAGTAC.

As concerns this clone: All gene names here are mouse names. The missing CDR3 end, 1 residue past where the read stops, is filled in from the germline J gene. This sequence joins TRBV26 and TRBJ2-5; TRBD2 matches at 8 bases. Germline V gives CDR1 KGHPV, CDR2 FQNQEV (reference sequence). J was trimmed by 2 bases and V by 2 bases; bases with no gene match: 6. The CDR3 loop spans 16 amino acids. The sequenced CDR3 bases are TGTGCCAGCAGTCTGGGGGGGGCGCGGGCCCAAGACACCCAGTAC. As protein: CASSLGGARAQDTQY. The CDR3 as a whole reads CASSLGGARAQDTQYF.

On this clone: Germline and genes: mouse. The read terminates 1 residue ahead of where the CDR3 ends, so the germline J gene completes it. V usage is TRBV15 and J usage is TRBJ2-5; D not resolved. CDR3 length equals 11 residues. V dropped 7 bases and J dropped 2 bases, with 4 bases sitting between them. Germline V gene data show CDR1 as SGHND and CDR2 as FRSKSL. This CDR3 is CASKRQDTQYF. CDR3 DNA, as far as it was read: TGTGCCAGCAAGCGCCAAGACACCCAGTAC.

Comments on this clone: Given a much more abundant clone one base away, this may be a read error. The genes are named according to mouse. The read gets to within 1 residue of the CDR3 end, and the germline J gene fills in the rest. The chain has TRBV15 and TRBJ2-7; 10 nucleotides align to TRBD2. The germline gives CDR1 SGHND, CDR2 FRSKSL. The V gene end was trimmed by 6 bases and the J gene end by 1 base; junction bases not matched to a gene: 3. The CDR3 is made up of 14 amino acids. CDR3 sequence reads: CASSWGLGSYEQYF. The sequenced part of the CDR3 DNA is TGTGCCAGCAGCTGGGGACTGGGGTCCTATGAACAGTAC.

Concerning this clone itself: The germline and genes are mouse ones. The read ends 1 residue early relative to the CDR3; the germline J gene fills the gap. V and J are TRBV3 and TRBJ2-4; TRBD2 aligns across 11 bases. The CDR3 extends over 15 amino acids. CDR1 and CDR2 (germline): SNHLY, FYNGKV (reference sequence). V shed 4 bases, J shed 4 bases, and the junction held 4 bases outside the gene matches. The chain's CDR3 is CASSSRLGGENTLYF. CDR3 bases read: TGTGCCAGCAGCTCCCGACTGGGGGGGGAAAACACCTTGTAC.

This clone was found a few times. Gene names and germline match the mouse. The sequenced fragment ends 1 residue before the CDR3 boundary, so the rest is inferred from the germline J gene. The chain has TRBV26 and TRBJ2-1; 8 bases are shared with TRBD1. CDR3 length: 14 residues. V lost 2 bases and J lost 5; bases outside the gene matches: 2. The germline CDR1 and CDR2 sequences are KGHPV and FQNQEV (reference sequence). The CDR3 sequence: CASSLVGQDAEQFF. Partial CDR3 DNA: TGTGCCAGCAGTCTGGTGGGACAGGATGCTGAGCAGTTC.

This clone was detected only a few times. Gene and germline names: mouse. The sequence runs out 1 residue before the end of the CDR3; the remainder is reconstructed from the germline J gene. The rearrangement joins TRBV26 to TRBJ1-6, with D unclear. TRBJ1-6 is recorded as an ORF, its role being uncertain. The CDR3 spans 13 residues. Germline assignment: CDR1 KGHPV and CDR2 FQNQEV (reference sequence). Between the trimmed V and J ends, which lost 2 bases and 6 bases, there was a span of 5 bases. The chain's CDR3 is CASSLDGNSPLYF. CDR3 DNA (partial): TGTGCCAGCAGTCTGGACGGTAATTCGCCCCTCTAC.

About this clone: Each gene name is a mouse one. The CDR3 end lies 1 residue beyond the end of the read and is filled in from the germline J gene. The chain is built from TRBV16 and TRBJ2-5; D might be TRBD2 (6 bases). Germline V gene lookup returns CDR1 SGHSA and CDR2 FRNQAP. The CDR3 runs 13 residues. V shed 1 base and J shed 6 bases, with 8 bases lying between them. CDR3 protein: CASSLGGEDTQYF. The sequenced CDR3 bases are TGTGCAAGCAGCTTAGGGGGGGAGGACACCCAGTAC.

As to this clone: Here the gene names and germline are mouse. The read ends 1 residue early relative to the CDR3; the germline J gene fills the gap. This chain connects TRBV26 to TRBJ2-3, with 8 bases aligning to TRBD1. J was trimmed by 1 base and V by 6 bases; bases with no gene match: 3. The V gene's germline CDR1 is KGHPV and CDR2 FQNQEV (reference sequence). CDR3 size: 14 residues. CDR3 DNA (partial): TGTGCCAGCAGCGGACAGGGCGGTGCAGAAACGCTGTAT. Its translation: CASSGQGGAETLY. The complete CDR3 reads CASSGQGGAETLYF.

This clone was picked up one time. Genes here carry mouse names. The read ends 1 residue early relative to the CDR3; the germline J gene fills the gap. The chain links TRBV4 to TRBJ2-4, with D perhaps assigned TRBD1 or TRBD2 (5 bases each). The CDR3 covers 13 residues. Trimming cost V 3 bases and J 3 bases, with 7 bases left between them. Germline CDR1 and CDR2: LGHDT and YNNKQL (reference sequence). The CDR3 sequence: CASSYRGQNTLYF. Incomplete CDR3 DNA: TGTGCCAGCAGCTACCGGGGGCAAAACACCTTGTAC.

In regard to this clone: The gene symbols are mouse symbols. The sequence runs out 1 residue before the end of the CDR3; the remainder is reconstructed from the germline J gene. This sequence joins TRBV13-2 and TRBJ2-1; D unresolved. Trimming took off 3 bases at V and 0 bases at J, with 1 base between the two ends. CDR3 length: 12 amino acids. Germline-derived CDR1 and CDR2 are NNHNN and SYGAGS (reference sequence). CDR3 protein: CASGANYAEQFF. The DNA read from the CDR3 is TGTGCCAGCGGTGCTAACTATGCTGAGCAGTTC.

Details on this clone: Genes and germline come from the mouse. The CDR3 bases that were read are TGTGCCAGCAGTTTATGGTCTAACTATGCTGAGCAGTTC. This sequence encodes CASSLWSNYAEQF. The entire CDR3 reads CASSLWSNYAEQFF. The chain is built from TRBV15 and TRBJ2-1; D is uncertain. The read terminates 1 residue before the CDR3 end, so the remaining end is supplied by the germline J gene. With 2 bases removed from V and 0 bases from J, the gap between germline ends came to 5 bases. This CDR3 region has 14 residues. Germline V gene lookup returns CDR1 SGHND and CDR2 FRSKSL.

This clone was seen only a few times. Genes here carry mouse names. The CDR3 region is CASSQTGGNTGQLYF. Incomplete CDR3 DNA: TGTGCCAGCAGCCAAACAGGGGGCAACACCGGGCAGCTCTAC. The chain is built from TRBV2 and TRBJ2-2, with 9 positions matching TRBD1. The read finishes 1 residue shy of the CDR3 end, and the germline J gene is used to complete it. With 2 bases clipped from V and 2 bases from J, the junction kept 0 bases outside the gene matches. This CDR3 is built from 15 residues. Per germline, CDR1 LGHNA and CDR2 YSYQKL.

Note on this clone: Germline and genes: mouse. CDR3 amino acids: CASSLSRNTEVFF. The part of the CDR3 DNA that was read is TGTGCCAGCAGTCTCTCAAGAAACACAGAAGTCTTC. The chain links TRBV26 to TRBJ1-1, with unresolved D. The CDR3 end is not reached by the read, which stops 1 residue before it; the germline J gene fills it in. Germline V gene lookup returns CDR1 KGHPV and CDR2 FQNQEV (reference sequence). The CDR3 totals 13 residues. Trimming left V 3 bases short and J 1 base short, with 6 bases between.

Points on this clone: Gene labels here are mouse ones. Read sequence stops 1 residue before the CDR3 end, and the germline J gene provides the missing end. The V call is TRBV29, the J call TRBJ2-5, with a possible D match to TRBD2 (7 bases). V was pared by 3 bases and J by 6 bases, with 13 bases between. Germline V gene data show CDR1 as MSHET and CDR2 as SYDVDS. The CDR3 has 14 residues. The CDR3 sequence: CASSFGGRRDTQYF. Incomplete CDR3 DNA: TGTGCTAGCAGTTTTGGGGGGCGACGGGACACCCAGTAC.